This T cell receptor (beta chain) was recovered during a study of cytomegalovirus exposure and HLA in healthy donors (dated by TCRdb to about 2017). Concerning the study at large: According to a later analysis, one platform produced both the 120 validation repertoires and the 670 or so repertoires of the first cohort. To predict cytomegalovirus infection status, the study brought together high-throughput TCR immunosequencing, statistical association of individual TCRs with disease status, and machine learning. The aim of the study was to test whether cataloging public T cell receptors could identify signatures of past pathogen exposure. A separate validation cohort of over 95 different subjects was used in addition to the approximately 670-subject first cohort. Findings and caveats that apply to the study as a whole: In vitro tests confirmed that a few of the cytomegalovirus-associated TCR beta chains recognize cytomegalovirus antigens. Across donors, most TCR sequences were observed very rarely, whereas some public TCRs were present in many individuals. In a later analysis, TCRs clustered in the first cohort were found to also tend to co-occur in the roughly 110 validation repertoires, with around 94% of cluster scores above 0. The study gave a list of 150 to 200 TCR beta chains associated with cytomegalovirus. The authors suggested that the approach could potentially be generalized to other disease states and immunological phenotypes. The validation cohort had no HLA typing available for a later analysis, so co-occurrence within that cohort was assessed over all 120 or so repertoires. Cytomegalovirus status was reported to be diagnosed by the classifier with high specificity and sensitivity in both the original and validation cohorts.

The library was obtained by the immunoSEQ multiplex PCR assay. For the original study's pipeline: A statistical classification framework was developed to diagnose cytomegalovirus status using the catalog of TCR beta chain sequences. TCRdb took over this immuneACCESS table, retaining in-frame rearrangements with V and J assigned. Such tables are incomplete; in checked studies, under half of the missing clones stem from an unresolved V gene, and the remainder is unexplained. V and J calls and clone size are given by that table; D and trimming were obtained from the DNA. For this sample the table gives about 140,000 clones, of which roughly 93% were detected only once. Of the sample, about 2% is held by the ten largest clones. Separate from the approximately 700-subject first cohort, the validation cohort of roughly 110 subjects was the group to which the donors belonged. The cysteine opens and the phenylalanine closes a CDR3 of 16 amino acids. CDR3 DNA only is kept here, 48 bases in frame from base 1. The trim is 2 bases for V and 0 bases for J, with a gap of 12 bases between the germline ends. CDR1 and CDR2, looked up from the germline V gene, are ENHRY and SYGVKD.

About this clone itself: It lacks a known antigen. The input lacks base qualities; no much larger clone sits a single base away.

The sequenced sample consisted of PBMCs. This sequence originates from a man between 18 and 35 years old in good health and CMV-seropositive. This sequence uses TRBV10-3 and TRBJ2-3, and the D gene may be TRBD2, 5 bases matching. The DNA is as follows: TGTGCCATCAGTGAGGTCTGGAGGTCTAGCACAGATACGCAGTATTTT. It encodes CAISEVWRSSTDTQYF.